Sequencing of this T cell receptor beta chain was carried out in a study of graft-versus-host responses after intestinal transplantation. The wider study: In this cohort, recipients had multivisceral, liver-intestinal, or isolated intestinal transplants. Points from the study as a whole: GvH clones appeared in recipient marrow, some first in ileum or blood.

Trimming cost V 4 bases and J 4 bases, with 10 bases left between them. CDR1 GTSNPN and CDR2 SVGIG come from the germline V gene (reference sequence). The CDR3 covers 12 residues. Details on this clone: Its antigen is still unknown.

Produced via immunoSEQ multiplex PCR; TCRdb's table is partial and in-frame only. The sample lists some 41,000 clones, 89% occurring once. This receptor was identified in a human patient who received an intestinal transplant, so some T cells may come from the graft donor. This sample comprised PBMCs, obtained roughly 270 days after transplant. The V and J genes are TRBV30 and TRBJ1-1; D gene uncertain. DNA for the CDR3: TGTGCCTGGATGGTCAGTATCACTGAAGCTTTCTTT. It codes for CAWMVSITEAFF. Filled out from reference TRBV30 and TRBJ1-1, the complete variable domain reads SQTIHQWPATLVQPVGSPLSLECTVEGTSNPNLYWYRQAAGRGLQLLFYSVGIGQISSEVPQNLSASRPQDRQFILSSKKLLLSDSGFYLCAWMVSITEAFFGQGTRLTVV.